This TCR beta chain was found in a study of T-cell memory formation after mild COVID-19. The study, taken as a whole, reports: Contracting CD4+ clones sat mainly in CM and EM; CD8+ in EMRA.

In TCRdb, the 5' RACE reads were re-called with MiXCR into one record per CDR3 protein. The table has roughly 480,000 distinct CDR3 sequences, approximately 23% seen once. Germline V CDR1 and CDR2: MGHRA, YSYEKL. This CDR3 has 19 amino acids. Unmatched junction bases numbered 14, after V lost 4 bases and J lost 4 bases. This clonotype turned up a few times. Its antigen is unidentified. The chain links TRBV4-1 to TRBJ2-3, with 13 nucleotides matching TRBD2. The sequenced material came from PBMCs or a T cell subset sorted from them (not recorded which). This receptor was identified in an adult woman who had mild COVID-19 (a few samples of this study predate the infection). Cell type and time point are not known. CDR3 region: CASSPGLLLAGGPADTQYF. The CDR3 region has the DNA TGCGCCAGCAGCCCGGGACTTCTACTAGCGGGGGGGCCCGCAGATACGCAGTATTTT.